This T cell receptor (beta chain) was sequenced in a study of shared clonotypes between healthy human individuals. The data were produced by immunoSEQ multiplex PCR, yet TCRdb's version contains in-frame clones alone and is incomplete. The table has fewer than 2.5 million clones, more than 85% seen once. CDR1 and CDR2 from the germline V gene are MNHEY and SVGAGI. Trimming left V 6 bases short and J 7 bases short, with 22 bases between. CDR3 size: 15 residues. The chain links TRBV6-5 to TRBJ2-7; D is possibly TRBD1 (5 bases). The sequenced material came from naive CD4+ T cells from PBMCs. Noted subset: CD45RA+ positively selected. The sequence was obtained from a man aged 18-30 years in good health. Some clones in this sample may be carry-over from other donors' samples. The CDR3 spells CASSPTWGQTWEQYF. The CDR3 coding sequence is TGTGCCAGCAGCCCGACCTGGGGCCAAACCTGGGAGCAGTACTTC.